These T cell receptor beta chains were read from a single sample in a study of T-cell memory formation after mild COVID-19. TCRdb independently ran MiXCR on the 5' RACE reads; one entry per CDR3 protein. The sample has over 45,000 distinct CDR3 sequences, about 30% seen once. The material sequenced was PBMCs or a T cell subset sorted from them (not recorded which). These receptors were taken from a man aged 18-30 years who had mild COVID-19 (a few samples of this study predate the infection). Cell type and time point are not known. Each CDR3 is given with its conserved first and last residue. The order of the fields is D gene, V gene, J gene, clone size, CDR3 protein, CDR3 DNA. A D gene is named only where the DNA matches it firmly. The size of a clone is reported for some rows only, either as once, few or many, or as a class for expanded clones.

d_call: .; v_call: TRBV4-3; j_call: TRBJ1-5; clone_size: .; cdr3_aa: CASSQDQEGKPQHF; cdr3_nt: TGCGCCAGCAGCCAAGATCAGGAGGGAAAGCCCCAGCATTTT
d_call: .; v_call: TRBV12-3/TRBV12-4; j_call: TRBJ2-1; clone_size: .; cdr3_aa: CASSLAGTEQFF; cdr3_nt: TGTGCCAGCAGTTTAGCGGGGACGGAGCAGTTCTTC
d_call: TRBD1; v_call: TRBV5-1; j_call: TRBJ2-1; clone_size: many; cdr3_aa: CASSFSGTGNNEQFF; cdr3_nt: TGCGCCAGCAGCTTTTCCGGGACAGGGAACAATGAGCAGTTCTTC
d_call: .; v_call: TRBV6-5; j_call: TRBJ2-6; clone_size: few; cdr3_aa: CASSYSAGRSGANVLTF; cdr3_nt: TGTGCCAGCAGTTACTCGGCTGGGCGCTCTGGGGCCAACGTCCTGACTTTC
d_call: TRBD2; v_call: TRBV29-1; j_call: TRBJ2-3; clone_size: .; cdr3_aa: CSVDGGLAGANTDTQYF; cdr3_nt: TGCAGCGTTGATGGGGGACTAGCGGGGGCCAACACAGATACGCAGTATTTT
d_call: TRBD1; v_call: TRBV10-3; j_call: TRBJ2-2; clone_size: few; cdr3_aa: CAISGWTGNTGELFF; cdr3_nt: TGTGCCATCAGTGGTTGGACAGGAAACACCGGGGAGCTGTTTTTT
d_call: .; v_call: TRBV24-1; j_call: TRBJ1-5; clone_size: .; cdr3_aa: CATSALDSDQPQHF; cdr3_nt: TGTGCCACCAGTGCCCTGGACAGCGATCAGCCCCAGCATTTT
d_call: .; v_call: TRBV4-2; j_call: TRBJ1-4; clone_size: .; cdr3_aa: CASSQEEGVVNEKLFF; cdr3_nt: TGTGCCAGCAGCCAAGAAGAAGGGGTAGTGAACGAAAAACTGTTTTTT
d_call: .; v_call: TRBV6-5; j_call: TRBJ2-3; clone_size: .; cdr3_aa: CASSYYDGYSTDTQYF; cdr3_nt: TGTGCCAGCAGTTACTATGACGGGTACTCCACAGATACGCAGTATTTT
d_call: TRBD2; v_call: TRBV7-9; j_call: TRBJ2-1; clone_size: .; cdr3_aa: CASSSYSGPYNEQFF; cdr3_nt: TGTGCCAGCAGCTCGTATAGCGGGCCTTACAATGAGCAGTTCTTC
d_call: TRBD2; v_call: TRBV7-6; j_call: TRBJ2-3; clone_size: few; cdr3_aa: CASSSRLAGGKNTQYF; cdr3_nt: TGTGCCAGCAGCTCACGACTAGCGGGGGGGAAGAATACGCAGTATTTT
d_call: .; v_call: TRBV6-5; j_call: TRBJ2-7; clone_size: .; cdr3_aa: CASRNRGTQYF; cdr3_nt: TGTGCCAGCAGAAACCGGGGGACTCAGTACTTC
d_call: .; v_call: TRBV5-1; j_call: TRBJ2-2; clone_size: .; cdr3_aa: CASSLLNVETVRAGELFF; cdr3_nt: TGCGCCAGCAGCTTGCTGAATGTGGAGACAGTTCGTGCCGGGGAGCTGTTTTTT
d_call: TRBD2; v_call: TRBV5-1; j_call: TRBJ2-3; clone_size: few; cdr3_aa: CASSLVTSGGKDTQYF; cdr3_nt: TGCGCCAGCAGCTTGGTGACTAGCGGGGGGAAAGATACGCAGTATTTT
d_call: .; v_call: TRBV6-6; j_call: TRBJ2-2; clone_size: .; cdr3_aa: CASSYSGGATGELFF; cdr3_nt: TGTGCCAGCAGTTACTCGGGGGGTGCAACCGGGGAGCTGTTTTTT
d_call: .; v_call: TRBV4-1; j_call: TRBJ1-2; clone_size: many; cdr3_aa: CASSQVIPGDGGYTF; cdr3_nt: TGCGCCAGCAGCCAAGTCATTCCGGGGGACGGTGGCTACACCTTC
d_call: TRBD1; v_call: TRBV4-1; j_call: TRBJ2-4; clone_size: .; cdr3_aa: CASSQVGDSSLAKNIQYF; cdr3_nt: TGCGCCAGCAGCCAAGTGGGGGACAGTTCTTTAGCCAAAAACATTCAGTACTTC
d_call: TRBD2; v_call: TRBV4-1; j_call: TRBJ2-3; clone_size: many; cdr3_aa: CASSPGLAGGPMDTQYF; cdr3_nt: TGCGCCAGCAGCCCTGGACTAGCGGGGGGGCCGATGGATACGCAGTATTTT
d_call: .; v_call: TRBV10-2; j_call: TRBJ2-3; clone_size: medium-sized; cdr3_aa: CASTALFGGQRTDTQYF; cdr3_nt: TGCGCCAGCACCGCTCTTTTTGGGGGGCAACGGACAGATACGCAGTATTTT
d_call: .; v_call: TRBV29-1; j_call: TRBJ2-7; clone_size: .; cdr3_aa: CSVEERNYEQYF; cdr3_nt: TGCAGCGTTGAAGAACGGAACTACGAGCAGTACTTC
d_call: TRBD1; v_call: TRBV7-9; j_call: TRBJ2-4; clone_size: few; cdr3_aa: CASSNLNTGTEKNIQYF; cdr3_nt: TGTGCCAGCAGCAATCTCAACACGGGGACAGAAAAAAACATTCAGTACTTC
d_call: .; v_call: TRBV7-8; j_call: TRBJ1-1; clone_size: .; cdr3_aa: CASSLGQLGTEAFF; cdr3_nt: TGTGCCAGCAGCTTGGGCCAACTGGGAACTGAAGCTTTCTTT
d_call: TRBD2; v_call: TRBV12-3/TRBV12-4; j_call: TRBJ2-5; clone_size: .; cdr3_aa: CASSSSSGGEGTQYF; cdr3_nt: TGTGCCAGCAGTTCGTCCAGCGGGGGGGAAGGGACCCAGTACTTC
d_call: .; v_call: TRBV6-6; j_call: TRBJ2-5; clone_size: .; cdr3_aa: CASRQTYQETQYF; cdr3_nt: TGTGCCAGCAGACAGACGTACCAAGAGACCCAGTACTTC
d_call: .; v_call: TRBV7-3; j_call: TRBJ2-1; clone_size: .; cdr3_aa: CASSFTSLGINEQFF; cdr3_nt: TGTGCCAGCAGCTTCACCTCTCTGGGAATCAATGAGCAGTTCTTC
d_call: TRBD1; v_call: TRBV7-9; j_call: TRBJ1-2; clone_size: .; cdr3_aa: CASRYLTGQVNYGYTF; cdr3_nt: TGTGCCAGCAGATATTTGACGGGACAGGTTAACTATGGCTACACCTTC
d_call: TRBD1; v_call: TRBV7-9; j_call: TRBJ2-3; clone_size: .; cdr3_aa: CASSSDRAGTDTQYF; cdr3_nt: TGTGCCAGCAGCTCGGACAGGGCTGGCACAGATACGCAGTATTTT
d_call: .; v_call: TRBV28; j_call: TRBJ2-1; clone_size: few; cdr3_aa: CAGSGTLTYNEQFF; cdr3_nt: TGTGCCGGTTCCGGGACTCTGACCTACAATGAGCAGTTCTTC
d_call: TRBD2; v_call: TRBV29-1; j_call: TRBJ2-7; clone_size: few; cdr3_aa: CSVSVSGGAYEQYF; cdr3_nt: TGCAGCGTATCAGTCAGCGGGGGGGCTTACGAGCAGTACTTC
d_call: TRBD1; v_call: TRBV9; j_call: TRBJ2-7; clone_size: .; cdr3_aa: CASSPGGRSEQYF; cdr3_nt: TGTGCCAGCAGCCCAGGGGGTCGGTCCGAGCAGTACTTC
d_call: .; v_call: TRBV30; j_call: TRBJ2-7; clone_size: .; cdr3_aa: CAWGRYGSEQYF; cdr3_nt: TGTGCCTGGGGTCGATACGGGTCCGAGCAGTACTTC
d_call: .; v_call: TRBV29-1; j_call: TRBJ2-5; clone_size: few; cdr3_aa: CSVADWETQYF; cdr3_nt: TGCAGCGTCGCCGACTGGGAGACCCAGTACTTC
d_call: .; v_call: TRBV5-1; j_call: TRBJ1-2; clone_size: .; cdr3_aa: CASSLASALGYTF; cdr3_nt: TGCGCCAGCAGCTTGGCTTCCGCACTGGGCTACACCTTC
d_call: .; v_call: TRBV7-9; j_call: TRBJ2-2; clone_size: .; cdr3_aa: CATGEGNTGELFF; cdr3_nt: TGTGCCACCGGTGAGGGGAACACCGGGGAGCTGTTTTTT
d_call: TRBD1; v_call: TRBV11-2; j_call: TRBJ2-7; clone_size: few; cdr3_aa: CASSPRDRGRGREQYF; cdr3_nt: TGTGCCAGCAGCCCCAGGGACAGGGGAAGGGGTCGCGAGCAGTACTTC
d_call: .; v_call: TRBV3-1; j_call: TRBJ2-1; clone_size: few; cdr3_aa: CASSQVRGTREQFF; cdr3_nt: TGTGCCAGCAGCCAAGTCCGCGGGACTCGGGAGCAGTTCTTC
d_call: TRBD1; v_call: TRBV4-3; j_call: TRBJ1-6; clone_size: few; cdr3_aa: CASSPGTGTYSPLHF; cdr3_nt: TGCGCCAGCAGCCCGGGGACAGGGACCTACTCACCCCTCCACTTT
d_call: .; v_call: TRBV11-2; j_call: TRBJ2-1; clone_size: .; cdr3_aa: CASSVTGRNEQFF; cdr3_nt: TGTGCCAGCAGCGTTACAGGGCGGAATGAGCAGTTCTTC
d_call: TRBD2; v_call: TRBV10-3; j_call: TRBJ2-3; clone_size: few; cdr3_aa: CAISAVERGLTDTQYF; cdr3_nt: TGTGCCATCAGTGCCGTCGAGCGGGGGCTCACAGATACGCAGTATTTT
d_call: TRBD2; v_call: TRBV7-9; j_call: TRBJ2-5; clone_size: .; cdr3_aa: CASSLGTSGVKETQYF; cdr3_nt: TGTGCCAGCAGCTTAGGGACTAGCGGAGTAAAAGAGACCCAGTACTTC
d_call: .; v_call: TRBV4-1; j_call: TRBJ2-7; clone_size: few; cdr3_aa: CASSQGREQYF; cdr3_nt: TGCGCCAGCAGCCAAGGCCGCGAGCAGTACTTC
d_call: TRBD1; v_call: TRBV4-1; j_call: TRBJ1-4; clone_size: .; cdr3_aa: CASSQPWTGGVQNEKLFF; cdr3_nt: TGCGCCAGCAGCCAACCCTGGACAGGGGGCGTGCAGAATGAAAAACTGTTTTTT
d_call: .; v_call: TRBV4-3; j_call: TRBJ1-4; clone_size: .; cdr3_aa: CASSQDGGNEKLFF; cdr3_nt: TGCGCCAGCAGCCAAGATGGAGGGAATGAAAAACTGTTTTTT
d_call: .; v_call: TRBV7-9; j_call: TRBJ2-3; clone_size: few; cdr3_aa: CASSPPPWRMSTDTQYF; cdr3_nt: TGTGCCAGCAGCCCACCCCCCTGGAGGATGAGTACAGATACGCAGTATTTT
d_call: .; v_call: TRBV6-5; j_call: TRBJ2-2; clone_size: .; cdr3_aa: CASSETVGELFF; cdr3_nt: TGTGCCAGCAGTGAGACAGTCGGGGAGCTGTTTTTT
d_call: .; v_call: TRBV27; j_call: TRBJ2-4; clone_size: few; cdr3_aa: CASSLELPGTKNIQYF; cdr3_nt: TGTGCCAGCAGTTTAGAGTTACCCGGAACCAAAAACATTCAGTACTTC
d_call: TRBD2; v_call: TRBV7-9; j_call: TRBJ2-3; clone_size: few; cdr3_aa: CASSHTRSGGPDTQYF; cdr3_nt: TGTGCCAGCAGCCATACCCGAAGCGGGGGGCCAGATACGCAGTATTTT
d_call: .; v_call: TRBV12-3/TRBV12-4; j_call: TRBJ1-2; clone_size: .; cdr3_aa: CASSELRWGYTF; cdr3_nt: TGTGCCAGCAGTGAACTTCGGTGGGGCTACACCTTC
d_call: .; v_call: TRBV5-1; j_call: TRBJ2-7; clone_size: many; cdr3_aa: CASSLGDTSPLEQYF; cdr3_nt: TGCGCCAGCAGCTTAGGGGACACCTCTCCCTTGGAGCAGTACTTC
d_call: TRBD2; v_call: TRBV7-2; j_call: TRBJ2-3; clone_size: .; cdr3_aa: CASSPRTRLSDTQYF; cdr3_nt: TGTGCCAGCAGCCCTCGGACTAGGTTGTCAGATACGCAGTATTTT
d_call: .; v_call: TRBV6-2/TRBV6-3; j_call: TRBJ2-7; clone_size: .; cdr3_aa: CASSRDPWDQYF; cdr3_nt: TGTGCCAGCAGTCGGGACCCCTGGGATCAGTACTTC
d_call: .; v_call: TRBV2; j_call: TRBJ1-3; clone_size: .; cdr3_aa: CASKTGFSGNTIYF; cdr3_nt: TGTGCCAGCAAAACGGGGTTCTCTGGAAACACCATATATTTT